This T cell receptor (beta chain) was profiled in a study of cytomegalovirus exposure and HLA in healthy donors. Study context: One earlier analysis, a look at about 179 million T cells, found about 110 million unique TCR beta sequences.

Study-wide points: Per a later analysis, 15,000 to 20,000 TCR beta sequences showed association with HLA alleles at 0.05 false discovery rate.

The length of the CDR3 is 13 residues. Looked up from germline, CDR1 is SGHTA and CDR2 is FQGNSA. V was cut by 1 base and J by 3 bases, with 7 bases left in between. This clone came up once. The antigen remains unidentified. PCR involved 60 Vbeta and 13 Jbeta primers. TCRdb keeps only in-frame clones here, not all; method: immunoSEQ multiplex PCR. Here the sample spans approximately 150,000 clones, roughly 76% being singletons. This receptor was taken from a human donor in good health. The sequencing sample was made of PBMCs. V gene TRBV7-2 combines with J gene TRBJ2-7; D is uncertain. The DNA for the CDR3 is TGTGCCAGCAGCTTAGACAGCAGCTACGAGCAGTACTTC. Protein: CASSLDSSYEQYF.